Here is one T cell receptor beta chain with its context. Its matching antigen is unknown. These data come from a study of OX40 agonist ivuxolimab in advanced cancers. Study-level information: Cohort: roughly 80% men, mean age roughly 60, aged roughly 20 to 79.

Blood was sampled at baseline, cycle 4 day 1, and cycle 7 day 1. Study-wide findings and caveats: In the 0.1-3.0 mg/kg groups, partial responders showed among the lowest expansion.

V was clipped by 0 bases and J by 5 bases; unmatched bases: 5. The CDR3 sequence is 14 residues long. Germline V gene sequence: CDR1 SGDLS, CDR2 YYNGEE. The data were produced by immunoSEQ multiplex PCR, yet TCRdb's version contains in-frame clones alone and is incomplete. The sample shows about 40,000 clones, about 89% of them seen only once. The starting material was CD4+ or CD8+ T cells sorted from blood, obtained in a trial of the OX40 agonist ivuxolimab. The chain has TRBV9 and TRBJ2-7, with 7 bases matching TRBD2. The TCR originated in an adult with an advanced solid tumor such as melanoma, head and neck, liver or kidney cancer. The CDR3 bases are TGTGCCAGCAGCGTAGGTAGTGGGGGGGACGAGCAGTACTTC. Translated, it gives CASSVGSGGDEQYF.